This TCR beta chain was recorded in a study of T cell responses to AZD1222 COVID-19 vaccine. Background on the study: Second-dose groups at about 4 or about 12 weeks were pooled. Study results and limitations: Variant regions that are unmutated are reportedly the target of nearly half of spike-specific TCRs. Dominant CD4 TCR responses targeted spike regions 160-218 and 743-854.

Assay: immunoSEQ multiplex PCR; the TCRdb copy retains only in-frame clones and omits some. The repertoire holds 100,000 to 150,000 clones, with around 84% as singletons. Comment on this clone: Its specificity is unknown.

With 4 bases removed from V and 2 bases from J, the gap between germline ends came to 13 bases. This CDR3 has 14 amino acids. Germline V gene data show CDR1 as SQVTM and CDR2 as ANQGSEA. The specimen was peripheral blood, collected on day 0 of AZD1222 vaccination. This chain links TRBV29-1 with TRBJ2-3; D is undetermined. The TCR sequence derives from an adult in good health. The CDR3 is CSVARKLDTDTQYF. Written as DNA, the CDR3 is TGCAGCGTTGCCCGAAAGCTGGACACAGATACGCAGTATTTT.